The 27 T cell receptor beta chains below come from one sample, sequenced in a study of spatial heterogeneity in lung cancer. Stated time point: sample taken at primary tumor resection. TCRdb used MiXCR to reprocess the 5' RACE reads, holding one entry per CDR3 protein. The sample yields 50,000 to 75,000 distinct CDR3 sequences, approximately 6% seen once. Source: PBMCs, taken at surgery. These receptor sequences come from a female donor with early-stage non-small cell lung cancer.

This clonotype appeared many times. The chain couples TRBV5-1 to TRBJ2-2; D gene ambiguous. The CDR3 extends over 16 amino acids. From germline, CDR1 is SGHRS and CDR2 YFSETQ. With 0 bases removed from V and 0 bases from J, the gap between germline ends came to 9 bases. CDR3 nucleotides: TGCGCCAGCAGCTTGGCCCAGGACGCGAACACCGGGGAGCTGTTTTTT. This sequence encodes CASSLAQDANTGELFF.

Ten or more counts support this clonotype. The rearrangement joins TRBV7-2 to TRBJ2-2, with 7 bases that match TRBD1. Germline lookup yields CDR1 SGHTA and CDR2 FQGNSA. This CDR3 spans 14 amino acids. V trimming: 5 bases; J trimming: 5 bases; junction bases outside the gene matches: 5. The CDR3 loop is CASSTDRRTGELFF. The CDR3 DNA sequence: TGTGCCAGCAGCACGGACAGGAGGACCGGGGAGCTGTTTTTT.

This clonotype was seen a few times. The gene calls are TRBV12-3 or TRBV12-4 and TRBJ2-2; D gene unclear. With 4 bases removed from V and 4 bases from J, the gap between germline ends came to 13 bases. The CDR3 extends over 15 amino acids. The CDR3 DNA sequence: TGTGCCAGCAGTTCCCCATCACATCTCACCGGGGAGCTGTTTTTT. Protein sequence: CASSSPSHLTGELFF.

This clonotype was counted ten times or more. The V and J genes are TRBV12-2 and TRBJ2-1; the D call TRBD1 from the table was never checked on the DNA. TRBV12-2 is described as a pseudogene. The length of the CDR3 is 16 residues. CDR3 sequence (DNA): TGTGCAAGTCGCCCAGGTATGACCCCTTCCTACAATGAGCAGTTCTTC. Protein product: CASRPGMTPSYNEQFF.

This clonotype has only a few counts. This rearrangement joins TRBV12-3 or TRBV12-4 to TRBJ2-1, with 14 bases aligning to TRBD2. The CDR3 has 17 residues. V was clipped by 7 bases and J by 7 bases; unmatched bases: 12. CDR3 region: CASTLVPTSGGANEQFF. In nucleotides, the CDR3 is TGTGCCAGCACCCTAGTACCGACTAGCGGGGGGGCAAATGAGCAGTTCTTC.

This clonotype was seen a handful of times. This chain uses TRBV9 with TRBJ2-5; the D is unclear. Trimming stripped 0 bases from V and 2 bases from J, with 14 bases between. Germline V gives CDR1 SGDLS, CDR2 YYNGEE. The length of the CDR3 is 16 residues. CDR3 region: CASSVGEGVRQETQYF. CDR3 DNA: TGTGCCAGCAGCGTAGGAGAAGGAGTAAGGCAAGAGACCCAGTACTTC.

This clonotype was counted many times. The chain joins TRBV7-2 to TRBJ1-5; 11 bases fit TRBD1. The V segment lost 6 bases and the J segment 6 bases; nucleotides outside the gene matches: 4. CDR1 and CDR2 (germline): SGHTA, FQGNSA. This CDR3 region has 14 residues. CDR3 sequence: CASSQDRGPQPQHF. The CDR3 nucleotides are TGTGCCAGCAGTCAGGACAGGGGGCCTCAGCCCCAGCATTTT.

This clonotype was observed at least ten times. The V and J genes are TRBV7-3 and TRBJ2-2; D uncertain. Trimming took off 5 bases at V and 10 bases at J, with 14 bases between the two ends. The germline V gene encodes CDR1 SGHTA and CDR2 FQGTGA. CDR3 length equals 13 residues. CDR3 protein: CASSLYTGSELFF. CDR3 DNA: TGTGCCAGCAGCCTTTATACTGGATCGGAGCTGTTTTTT. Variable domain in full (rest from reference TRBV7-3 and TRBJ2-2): GAGVSQTPSNKVTEKGKYVELRCDPISGHTALYWYRQSLGQGPEFLIYFQGTGAADDSGLPNDRFFAVRPEGSVSTLKIQRTERGDSAVYLCASSLYTGSELFFGEGSRLTVL.

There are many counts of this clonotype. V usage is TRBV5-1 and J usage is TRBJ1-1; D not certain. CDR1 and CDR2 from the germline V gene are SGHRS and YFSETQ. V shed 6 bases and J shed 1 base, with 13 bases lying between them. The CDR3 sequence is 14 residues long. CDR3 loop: CASKLIAGNTEAFF. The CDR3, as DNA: TGCGCCAGCAAGCTAATCGCCGGGAACACTGAAGCTTTCTTT.

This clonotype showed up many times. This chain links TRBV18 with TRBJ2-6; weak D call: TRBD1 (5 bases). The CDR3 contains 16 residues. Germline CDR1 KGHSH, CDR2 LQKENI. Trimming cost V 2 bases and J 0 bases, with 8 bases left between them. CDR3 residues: CASSPSGFSGANVLTF. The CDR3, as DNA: TGTGCCAGCTCACCATCAGGGTTCTCTGGGGCCAACGTCCTGACTTTC.

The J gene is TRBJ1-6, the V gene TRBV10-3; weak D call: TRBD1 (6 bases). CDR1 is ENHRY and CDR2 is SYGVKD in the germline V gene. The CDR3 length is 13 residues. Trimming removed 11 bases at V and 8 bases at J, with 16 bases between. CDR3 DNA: TGTGCCGGCCGGGGGCAAGTGGATTCACCCCTCCACTTT. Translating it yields CAGRGQVDSPLHF.

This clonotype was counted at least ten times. The CDR3 DNA follows: TGTGCCAGCAGTTTAGCGGGAGGTGGCGAGCAGTACTTC. Translating it yields CASSLAGGGEQYF. V usage is TRBV28 and J usage is TRBJ2-7; 8 bases align to TRBD2. The CDR3 consists of 13 residues. J was trimmed by 6 bases and V by 2 bases; bases with no gene match: 3. The germline CDR1 and CDR2 sequences are MDHEN and SYDVKM.

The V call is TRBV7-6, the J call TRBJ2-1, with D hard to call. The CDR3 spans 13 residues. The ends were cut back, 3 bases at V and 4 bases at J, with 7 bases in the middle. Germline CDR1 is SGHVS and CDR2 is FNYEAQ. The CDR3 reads CASSFQIYNEQFF. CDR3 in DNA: TGTGCCAGCAGCTTCCAAATATACAATGAGCAGTTCTTC. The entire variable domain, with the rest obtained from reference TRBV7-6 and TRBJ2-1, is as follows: GAGVSQSPRYKVTKRGQDVALRCDPISGHVSLYWYRQALGQGPEFLTYFNYEAQQDKSGLPNDRFSAERPEGSISTLTIQRTEQRDSAMYRCASSFQIYNEQFFGPGTRLTVL.

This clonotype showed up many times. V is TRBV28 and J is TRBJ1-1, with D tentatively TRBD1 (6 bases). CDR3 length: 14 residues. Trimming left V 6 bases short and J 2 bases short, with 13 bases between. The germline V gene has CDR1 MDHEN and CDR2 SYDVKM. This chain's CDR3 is CASRRDISNTEAFF. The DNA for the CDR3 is TGTGCCAGCAGGCGGGACATTTCCAACACTGAAGCTTTCTTT.

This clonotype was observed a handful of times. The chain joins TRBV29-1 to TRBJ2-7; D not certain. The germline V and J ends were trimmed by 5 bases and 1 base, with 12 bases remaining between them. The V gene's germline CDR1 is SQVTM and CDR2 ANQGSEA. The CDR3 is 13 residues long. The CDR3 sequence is CSVLPRVSYEQYF. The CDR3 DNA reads TGCAGCGTTTTACCACGGGTATCCTACGAGCAGTACTTC.

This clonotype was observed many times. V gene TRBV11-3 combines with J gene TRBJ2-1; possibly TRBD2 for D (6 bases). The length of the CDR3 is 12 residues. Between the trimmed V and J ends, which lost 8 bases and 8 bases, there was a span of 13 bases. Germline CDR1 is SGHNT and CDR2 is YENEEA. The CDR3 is CASATSGDEQFF. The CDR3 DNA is TGTGCCAGCGCAACGTCGGGAGATGAGCAGTTCTTC.

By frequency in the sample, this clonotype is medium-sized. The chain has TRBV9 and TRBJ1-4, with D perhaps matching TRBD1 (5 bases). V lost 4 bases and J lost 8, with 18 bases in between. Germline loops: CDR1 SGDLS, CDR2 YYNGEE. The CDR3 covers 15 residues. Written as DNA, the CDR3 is TGTGCCAGCAGCCCTGGGGCGTATAGGGAGGAAAAACTGTTTTTT. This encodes CASSPGAYREEKLFF.

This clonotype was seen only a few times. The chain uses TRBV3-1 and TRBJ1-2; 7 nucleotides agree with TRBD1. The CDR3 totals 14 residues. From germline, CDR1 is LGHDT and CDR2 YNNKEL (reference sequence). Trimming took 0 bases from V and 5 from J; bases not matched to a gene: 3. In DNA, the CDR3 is TGTGCCAGCAGCCAAGACCAGGGGGTATATGGCTACACCTTC. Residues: CASSQDQGVYGYTF.

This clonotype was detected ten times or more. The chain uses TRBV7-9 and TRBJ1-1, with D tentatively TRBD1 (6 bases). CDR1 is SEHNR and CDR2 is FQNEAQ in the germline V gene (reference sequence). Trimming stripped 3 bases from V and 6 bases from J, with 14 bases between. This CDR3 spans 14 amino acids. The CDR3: CASSFLTGGAEAFF. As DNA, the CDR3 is TGTGCCAGCAGCTTCTTAACCGGGGGCGCTGAAGCTTTCTTT. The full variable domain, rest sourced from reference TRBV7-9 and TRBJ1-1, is DTGVSQNPRHKITKRGQNVTFRCDPISEHNRLYWYRQTLGQGPEFLTYFQNEAQLEKSRLLSDRFSAERPKGSFSTLEIQRTEQGDSAMYLCASSFLTGGAEAFFGQGTRLTVV.

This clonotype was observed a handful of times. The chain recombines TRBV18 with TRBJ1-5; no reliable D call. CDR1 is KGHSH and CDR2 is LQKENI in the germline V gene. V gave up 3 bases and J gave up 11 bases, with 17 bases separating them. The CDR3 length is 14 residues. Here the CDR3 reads CASSPPADFQAQHF. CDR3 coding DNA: TGTGCCAGCTCACCGCCGGCCGATTTTCAAGCCCAGCATTTT.

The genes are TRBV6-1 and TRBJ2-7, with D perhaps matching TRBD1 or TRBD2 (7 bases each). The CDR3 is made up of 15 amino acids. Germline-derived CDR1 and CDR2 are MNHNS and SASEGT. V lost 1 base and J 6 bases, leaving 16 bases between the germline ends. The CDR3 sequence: CASSEGGGQTLEQYV. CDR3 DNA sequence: TGTGCCAGCAGTGAAGGGGGGGGACAGACCCTCGAGCAGTACGTC.

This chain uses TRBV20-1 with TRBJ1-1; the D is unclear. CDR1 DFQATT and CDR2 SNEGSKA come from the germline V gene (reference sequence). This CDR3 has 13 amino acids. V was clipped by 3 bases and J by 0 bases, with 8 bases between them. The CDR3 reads CSASESMNTEAFF. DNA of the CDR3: TGCAGTGCTAGCGAGAGCATGAACACTGAAGCTTTCTTT.

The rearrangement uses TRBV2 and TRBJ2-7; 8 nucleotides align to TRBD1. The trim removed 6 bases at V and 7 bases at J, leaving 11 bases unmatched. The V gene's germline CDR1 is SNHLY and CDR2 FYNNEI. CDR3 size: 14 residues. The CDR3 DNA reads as TGTGCCAGCAGAAAAAGGGTACAGGGGGAAGAGCAGTACTTC. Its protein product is CASRKRVQGEEQYF.

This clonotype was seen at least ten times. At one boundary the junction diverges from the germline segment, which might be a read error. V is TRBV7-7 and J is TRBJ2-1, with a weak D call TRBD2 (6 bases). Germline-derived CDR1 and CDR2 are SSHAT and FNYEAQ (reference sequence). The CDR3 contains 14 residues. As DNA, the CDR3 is TGTGCTAGCAGCGCCGGGGGACCCTACAATGAGCAGTTCTTC. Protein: CASSAGGPYNEQFF.

Here the CDR3 DNA reads TGTGCCAGCAGCGCGGGACTCCCAAGGGGCAATCAGCCCCAGCATTTT. Its protein product is CASSAGLPRGNQPQHF. V gene TRBV13 combines with J gene TRBJ1-5; a possible D gene is TRBD1 (5 bases). This CDR3 region has 16 residues. CDR1 PRHDT and CDR2 FYEKMQ come from the germline V gene (reference sequence). V lost 5 bases to trimming and J lost 2 bases, with 16 bases between them. The full variable domain, its missing parts supplied by reference TRBV13 and TRBJ1-5, is AAGVIQSPRHLIKEKRETATLKCYPIPRHDTVYWYQQGPGQDPQFLISFYEKMQSDKGSIPDRFSAQQFSDYHSELNMSSLELGDSALYFCASSAGLPRGNQPQHFGDGTRLSIL.

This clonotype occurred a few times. The CDR3 region has the DNA TGCAGTTCCCGGGGGTACGAGCAGTACGTC. Translating gives CSSRGYEQYV. J is TRBJ2-7 and V is TRBV20-1; maybe TRBD2 (6 bases). The CDR3 is 10 residues long. The V gene lost 8 bases and the J gene lost 4 bases, with 9 bases spanning the gap. Germline V lookup: CDR1 DFQATT, CDR2 SNEGSKA (reference sequence).

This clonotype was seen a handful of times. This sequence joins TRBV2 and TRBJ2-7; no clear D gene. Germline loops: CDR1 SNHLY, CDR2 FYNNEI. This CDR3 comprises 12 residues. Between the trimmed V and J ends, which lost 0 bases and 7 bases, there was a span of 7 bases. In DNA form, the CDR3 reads TGTGCCAGCAGTGAAGCGCGAGTAGAGCAGTACGTC. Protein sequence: CASSEARVEQYV.